This T cell receptor beta chain was found in a study of glioma-infiltrating T cells after dendritic cell vaccination. General study findings and limits: No direct clonality-survival link was found; a diverse polyclonal response may matter.

About this clone: Its antigen remains unknown.

This CDR3 region has 14 residues. Germline V lookup: CDR1 LNHNV, CDR2 YYDKDF (reference sequence). V was pared by 11 bases and J by 5 bases, with 16 bases between. Here immunoSEQ multiplex PCR was the method, and the copy in TCRdb shows in-frame clones only, minus some. The profile shows about 92,000 clones, approximately 90% of them singletons. The sample in question was blood, obtained before dendritic cell vaccination. V is TRBV15 and J is TRBJ1-6; D gene uncertain. The receptor comes from a human donor with glioblastoma. The CDR3 is CAASPTSNNSPLHF. CDR3 sequence (DNA): TGTGCCGCCTCGCCCACAAGTAATAATTCACCCCTCCACTTT.